A selection of T cell receptor beta chains follows, all from one sample in a study of blood T cell repertoires in COVID-19. The data were produced by immunoSEQ multiplex PCR, yet TCRdb's version contains in-frame clones alone and is incomplete. The sample carries 95,000 to 150,000 clones, 74% recorded once. The sample comprised peripheral blood. These receptors were obtained from a man in his 60s with acute or convalescent COVID-19. CDR3s include the opening cysteine and the closing phenylalanine or tryptophan. The D gene is left open where the match is weak. Clone size is stated in some rows and not others, as once, few, many or a class when expanded.

CASSARTSGRASQETQYF	TGTGCCAGCAGTGCTAGGACTAGCGGGAGGGCAAGCCAAGAGACCCAGTACTTC	NA	TRBJ2-5	TRBD2	TRBV25-1
CASSQDFLQNGYTF	TGCGCCAGCAGCCAAGATTTTCTCCAGAATGGCTACACCTTC	once	TRBJ1-2	NA	TRBV4-1
CASSPPKAGGLETQYF	TGTGCCAGCTCACCTCCCAAGGCAGGGGGCCTGGAGACCCAGTACTTC	NA	TRBJ2-5	TRBD1	TRBV18
CASTTRQGYGYTF	TGTGCCAGCACAACCCGACAGGGCTATGGCTACACCTTC	NA	TRBJ1-2	TRBD1	TRBV7-2
CATGFGRESGTDTQYF	TGTGCCACCGGGTTCGGGAGGGAGTCGGGTACAGATACGCAGTATTTT	NA	TRBJ2-3	TRBD2	TRBV24-1
CASSFARVRNEQYF	TGCGCCAGCAGCTTCGCGAGGGTCAGGAACGAGCAGTACTTC	NA	TRBJ2-7	NA	TRBV5-1
CASSIGYQPQHF	TGTGCCAGTAGTATCGGGTATCAGCCCCAGCATTTT	NA	TRBJ1-5	NA	TRBV19
CASSMDRAKTEAFF	TGTGCCAGTAGTATGGACAGGGCGAAGACTGAAGCTTTCTTT	NA	TRBJ1-1	TRBD1	TRBV19
CASSESRSGGFYGYTF	TGCGCCAGCAGTGAGTCCAGATCTGGGGGGTTCTATGGCTACACCTTC	few	TRBJ1-2	NA	TRBV10-2
CSAVGDSYYEQYF	TGCAGCGCTGTGGGGGACTCCTATTACGAGCAGTACTTC	NA	TRBJ2-7	NA	TRBV29-1
CASSSFTTGGLAKNIQYF	TGTGCCAGCAGCTCATTCACTACAGGGGGGCTAGCCAAAAACATTCAGTACTTC	NA	TRBJ2-4	TRBD1	TRBV11-2
CASSLDVRYSGANVLTF	TGTGCCAGCAGCTTAGATGTCAGGTACTCTGGGGCCAACGTCCTGACTTTC	NA	TRBJ2-6	NA	TRBV11-2
CASSLITDTQYF	TGTGCCAGCAGCCTAATTACTGATACGCAGTATTTT	NA	TRBJ2-3	NA	TRBV11-2
CASSRGLEQYF	TGTGCCAGCAGCCGTGGGCTCGAGCAGTACTTC	few	TRBJ2-7	NA	TRBV7-6
CASSASSGALTDTQYF	TGTGCCAGCAGTGCATCTAGCGGGGCACTCACAGATACGCAGTATTTT	NA	TRBJ2-3	TRBD2	TRBV6-2/TRBV6-3
CASPGGRGTGELFF	TGTGCCTCCCCGGGCGGGAGGGGAACCGGGGAGCTGTTTTTT	few	TRBJ2-2	TRBD2	TRBV30
CASSENLRYEQYF	TGCGCCAGCAGTGAGAACTTGCGCTACGAGCAGTACTTC	NA	TRBJ2-7	NA	TRBV10-2
CASSQSGGSYGYTF	TGTGCCAGCAGCCAGTCCGGAGGGAGCTATGGCTACACCTTC	NA	TRBJ1-2	NA	TRBV11-3
CASSPGQGLYNEQFF	TGTGCCAGCAGCCCAGGACAGGGCCTCTACAATGAGCAGTTCTTC	once	TRBJ2-1	TRBD1	TRBV3-1/TRBV3-2
CSVLSGAQETQYF	TGCAGCGTTCTCAGTGGGGCCCAAGAGACCCAGTACTTC	NA	TRBJ2-5	NA	TRBV29-1
CASSLALQEQFF	TGTGCCAGCAGCTTAGCGCTCCAGGAGCAGTTCTTC	NA	TRBJ2-1	NA	TRBV7-9
CASSLAMTSGIPYEQYF	TGTGCCAGCAGCTTAGCGATGACTAGCGGGATCCCCTACGAGCAGTACTTC	NA	TRBJ2-7	TRBD2	TRBV7-8
CASSFPSDNEQFF	TGTGCCAGCAGCTTCCCCAGCGACAATGAGCAGTTCTTC	NA	TRBJ2-1	NA	TRBV5-6
CASSPSGVANTGELFF	TGTGCCAGCAGCCCTAGCGGGGTCGCGAACACCGGGGAGCTGTTTTTT	NA	TRBJ2-2	TRBD2	TRBV11-2
CASSLGLLAGVRNEQFF	TGCGCCAGCAGCTTGGGGCTACTAGCGGGAGTAAGGAATGAGCAGTTCTTC	few	TRBJ2-1	TRBD2	TRBV5-1
CASSNGGEADTQYF	TGTGCCAGTAGTAATGGAGGGGAGGCAGATACGCAGTATTTT	NA	TRBJ2-3	NA	TRBV19
CASSLGVRGQETQYF	TGTGCCAGCAGCTTAGGGGTCAGGGGGCAGGAGACCCAGTACTTC	NA	TRBJ2-5	TRBD1	TRBV7-2
CASSPPGQKNTEAFF	TGTGCCAGCAGCCCACCGGGACAGAAGAACACTGAAGCTTTCTTT	NA	TRBJ1-1	TRBD1	TRBV7-9
CASSVGLAGGSTGELFF	TGTGCCAGCAGCGTGGGTCTGGCGGGGGGGAGCACCGGGGAGCTGTTTTTT	NA	TRBJ2-2	TRBD2	TRBV9
CASRLFGGSSSTDTQYF	TGCGCCAGCAGGCTGTTCGGGGGGAGTTCGAGCACAGATACGCAGTATTTT	NA	TRBJ2-3	TRBD2	TRBV5-1
CASSLASEQYF	TGCGCCAGCAGCTTGGCCAGTGAGCAGTACTTC	NA	TRBJ2-7	NA	TRBV5-1
CASSLTMGATEAFF	TGTGCCAGCAGCTTAACGATGGGGGCCACTGAAGCTTTCTTT	NA	TRBJ1-1	NA	TRBV7-3
CAISEFSGGPTDTQYF	TGTGCCATCAGTGAATTTAGCGGGGGGCCCACAGATACGCAGTATTTT	NA	TRBJ2-3	TRBD2	TRBV10-3
CASSTRTGGMTNEKLFF	TGTGCCAGTAGTACAAGGACAGGGGGCATGACTAATGAAAAACTGTTTTTT	few	TRBJ1-4	TRBD1	TRBV19
CASSTRVEQYF	TGTGCCAGCAGCACCCGGGTAGAGCAGTACTTC	NA	TRBJ2-7	NA	TRBV21-1
CASSETPGGGTDTQYF	TGTGCCAGCAGTGAGACCCCAGGCGGGGGGACAGATACGCAGTATTTT	NA	TRBJ2-3	TRBD2	TRBV6-1
CASSFGSGGAGEKLFF	TGTGCCAGCAGCTTTGGCTCAGGGGGCGCCGGTGAAAAACTGTTTTTT	NA	TRBJ1-4	TRBD1	TRBV11-2
CASSLVASGNNEQYF	TGTGCCAGCAGCTTAGTAGCTAGCGGGAACAACGAGCAGTACTTC	NA	TRBJ2-7	TRBD2	TRBV11-3
CATSEVGGADTQYF	TGTGCCACCAGTGAGGTCGGGGGGGCAGATACGCAGTATTTT	NA	TRBJ2-3	TRBD2	TRBV24-1
CAAGGAGATYEQYF	TGTGCCGCCGGAGGAGCGGGGGCCACCTACGAGCAGTACTTC	NA	TRBJ2-7	TRBD2	TRBV6-6